One and the same sample provided the 21 T cell receptor beta chains below, sequenced in a study of neurological immune-mediated disorders. Via MiXCR, TCRdb re-called the 5' RACE reads, giving one row per CDR3 protein. The sample gives under 45,000 distinct CDR3 sequences, 3% to 4.5% of which show up once; less than 2.5% is in the top ten. Material for sequencing was PBMCs. The receptors shown here come from a man younger than 40 with multiple sclerosis.

This clonotype occurred many times. The chain recombines TRBV20-1 with TRBJ1-2; TRBD1 might be the D (6 bases). Germline V gene sequence: CDR1 DFQATT, CDR2 SNEGSKA (reference sequence). This CDR3 region has 16 residues. Deletions cut 6 bases from V and 0 bases from J, with 20 bases between. DNA for the CDR3: TGCAGTGCCATTGACAGGACAGAACGCTCTAACTATGGCTACACCTTC. This codes for CSAIDRTERSNYGYTF.

This clonotype was observed many times. The chain has TRBV7-2 and TRBJ2-5, with D tentatively TRBD1 (5 bases). CDR3 length: 15 residues. Trimming removed 1 base at V and 2 bases at J, with 11 bases between. The germline gives CDR1 SGHTA, CDR2 FQGNSA. CDR3 sequence (DNA): TGTGCCAGCAGCTTAGTCGACAGATCTCAAGAGACCCAGTACTTC. Its protein is CASSLVDRSQETQYF.

Remarks on this clonotype: Because it lacks the conserved phenylalanine or tryptophan at the end, this CDR3 is likely a read error. The chain is built from TRBV20-1 and TRBJ1-4; unclear D gene. Between the trimmed V and J ends, which lost 6 bases and 4 bases, there was a span of 15 bases. The CDR3 consists of 14 residues. Germline V gene lookup returns CDR1 DFQATT and CDR2 SNEGSKA (reference sequence). CDR3 sequence (DNA): TGCAGTGCCAGATCGGGATCCCATAATGAAAAACTGTTTAAT. Its translation is CSARSGSHNEKLFN.

There are many counts of this clonotype. This chain joins TRBV9 and TRBJ1-2, with 10 bases aligning to TRBD1. The CDR3 consists of 14 residues. Germline CDR1 SGDLS, CDR2 YYNGEE. The J segment lost 7 bases and the V segment lost 3 bases, leaving 6 bases of the junction unmatched. The CDR3 loop reads CASSAQTGGRGYTF. CDR3 nucleotide sequence: TGTGCCAGCAGCGCCCAGACAGGGGGCCGTGGCTACACCTTC.

At least ten counts were recorded for this clonotype. The chain has TRBV15 and TRBJ2-7, with D tentatively TRBD1 or TRBD2 (5 bases each). Germline V gene lookup returns CDR1 LNHNV and CDR2 YYDKDF (reference sequence). Trimming stripped 2 bases from V and 7 bases from J, with 12 bases between. This CDR3 contains 13 residues. CDR3 region: CATSRSLGEEQYF. CDR3 nucleotides: TGTGCCACCAGCAGATCCCTGGGGGAGGAGCAGTACTTC.

This clonotype was found many times. This chain connects TRBV5-1 to TRBJ1-1; D not resolved. V was trimmed by 4 bases and J by 2 bases, leaving 9 bases between them. The CDR3 spans 13 residues. Germline V CDR1 and CDR2: SGHRS, YFSETQ. Here the CDR3 DNA reads TGCGCCAGCAGCCGGACGGATAACACTGAAGCTTTCTTT. Translation: CASSRTDNTEAFF.

In its sample, this clonotype was seen many times. The chain carries TRBV11-2 and TRBJ2-2; TRBD2 aligns across 12 bases. Germline V gene data show CDR1 as SGHAT and CDR2 as FQNNGV. The junction had 10 bases not matched to a gene; V was cut back by 5 bases and J by 0 bases. CDR3 length: 19 residues. The CDR3 region is CASSLTRTSGDPNTGELFF. In nucleotides, the CDR3 is TGTGCCAGCAGCCTTACTAGGACTAGCGGGGACCCGAACACCGGGGAGCTGTTTTTT.

This clonotype was picked up many times. The chain is built from TRBV20-1 and TRBJ2-7, with no clear D. Trimming removed 6 bases at V and 0 bases at J, with 15 bases between. The germline V gene has CDR1 DFQATT and CDR2 SNEGSKA (reference sequence). The CDR3 has 14 amino acids. This CDR3 is CSASPQQSSYEQYF. The DNA of the CDR3 is TGCAGTGCCTCGCCCCAGCAGAGCTCCTACGAGCAGTACTTC.

The chain uses TRBV19 and TRBJ1-1; D is unresolved. Trimming took off 3 bases at V and 1 base at J, with 6 bases between the two ends. The CDR3 sequence is 13 residues long. Germline-derived CDR1 and CDR2 are LNHDA and SQIVND (reference sequence). The CDR3 bases are TGTGCCAGTAGTATTCCCCAGAACACTGAAGCTTTCTTT. It encodes CASSIPQNTEAFF.

By share of the sample, this clonotype is medium-sized. CDR3 loop: CASSQDLGRDEKLFF. The CDR3 bases are TGTGCCAGCAGCCAAGATTTGGGGCGGGATGAAAAACTGTTTTTT. The J gene is TRBJ1-4, the V gene TRBV3-1, with D possibly TRBD1 on 5 matching bases. The CDR3 is 15 amino acids. The germline CDR1 and CDR2 sequences are LGHDT and YNNKEL (reference sequence). V lost 0 bases to trimming and J lost 6 bases, with 11 bases between them.

This clonotype was recorded many times. The rearrangement uses TRBV20-1 and TRBJ1-2; 8 bases fit TRBD1. Germline CDR1 DFQATT, CDR2 SNEGSKA (reference sequence). The CDR3 is made up of 14 amino acids. V was clipped by 5 bases and J by 4 bases; unmatched bases: 9. The CDR3 DNA follows: TGCAGTGCTTCCCTGACAGGGGACGTCTATGGCTACACCTTC. This encodes CSASLTGDVYGYTF.

For the CDR3, the DNA is TGCAGTGCCAGGGGACGGGGTTACAATGAGCAGTTCTTC. This codes for CSARGRGYNEQFF. The chain joins TRBV20-1 to TRBJ2-1; D might be TRBD1 (6 bases). Deletions cut 6 bases from V and 4 bases from J, with 13 bases between. The CDR3 length is 13 residues. Germline CDR1 is DFQATT and CDR2 is SNEGSKA (reference sequence).

There are many counts of this clonotype. This chain connects TRBV7-2 to TRBJ2-1; the D gene is possibly TRBD2 (6 bases). The V end was cut by 7 bases, the J end by 8 bases, with 12 bases between. The CDR3 runs to 12 residues. From germline, CDR1 is SGHTA and CDR2 FQGNSA. The CDR3 DNA is TGTGCCAGCAACGCCAGGGAGGATGAGCAGTTCTTC. Translation gives CASNAREDEQFF.

In its sample, this clonotype was seen many times. The J gene is TRBJ1-4, the V gene TRBV29-1; D not certain. The germline gives CDR1 SQVTM, CDR2 ANQGSEA. This CDR3 comprises 14 residues. Trimming left V 0 bases short and J 8 bases short, with 13 bases between. The CDR3 DNA is TGCAGCGTTGAAGATCGGGCGGGAGGAGAAAAACTGTTTTTT. Its translation is CSVEDRAGGEKLFF.

This clonotype showed up just a few times. The chain combines TRBV20-1 with TRBJ2-3; no clear D. Germline loops: CDR1 DFQATT, CDR2 SNEGSKA (reference sequence). The CDR3 contains 11 residues. The V and J ends lost 4 bases and 1 base respectively, with 3 bases between them. CDR3 nucleotide sequence: TGCAGTGCTACTGGCACAGATACGCAGTATTTT. Its protein is CSATGTDTQYF.

This clonotype came up many times. The rearrangement joins TRBV10-3 to TRBJ1-2, with TRBD1 as a possible D gene (6 bases). Germline V gene lookup returns CDR1 ENHRY and CDR2 SYGVKD. Trimming removed 3 bases from V and 2 bases from J, with 10 bases in between. This CDR3 is built from 14 residues. Written as DNA, the CDR3 is TGTGCCATCAGTGAATCCACAGGGAACTATGGCTACACCTTC. It encodes CAISESTGNYGYTF.

This clonotype occurred many times. The chain employs TRBV18 and TRBJ2-2; D call uncertain. CDR1 KGHSH and CDR2 LQKENI come from the germline V gene. This CDR3 contains 12 residues. The V gene lost 2 bases and the J gene lost 2 bases, with 0 bases spanning the gap. CDR3 DNA: TGTGCCAGCTCACCAAACACCGGGGAGCTGTTTTTT. Translation: CASSPNTGELFF.

This clonotype turned up a few times. This chain connects TRBV5-1 to TRBJ2-7; the D gene is possibly TRBD2 (5 bases). Per the germline V gene, CDR1 is SGHRS and CDR2 is YFSETQ. The CDR3 consists of 14 residues. With 2 bases removed from V and 3 bases from J, the gap between germline ends came to 12 bases. The chain's CDR3 is CASSFKGSIYEQYF. CDR3 coding DNA: TGCGCCAGCAGCTTTAAAGGGAGTATCTACGAGCAGTACTTC.

In this sample, this clonotype turned up many times. CDR3 amino acids: CASSRTTGNGELFF. CDR3 coding DNA: TGTGCCAGCAGCCGTACGACAGGGAACGGGGAGCTGTTTTTT. V is TRBV7-9 and J is TRBJ2-2; TRBD1 agrees at 7 bases. Germline assignment: CDR1 SEHNR and CDR2 FQNEAQ (reference sequence). Trimming took 5 bases from V and 7 from J; bases not matched to a gene: 7. This CDR3 has 14 amino acids.

This clonotype showed up many times. The rearrangement joins TRBV6-5 to TRBJ1-5; D uncertain. Germline CDR1 MNHEY, CDR2 SVGAGI. V dropped 5 bases and J dropped 3 bases, with 11 bases sitting between them. This CDR3 spans 14 amino acids. The CDR3 reads CASSRLSVNQPQHF. The CDR3 coding sequence is TGTGCCAGCAGTCGCCTCTCAGTCAATCAGCCCCAGCATTTT.

This clonotype was counted at least ten times. V is TRBV24-1 and J is TRBJ2-3; D not certain. V lost 5 bases, J lost 1 base, and 12 bases lay in between. The CDR3 runs to 15 residues. The germline V gene encodes CDR1 KGHDR and CDR2 SFDVKD. The CDR3 DNA follows: TGTGCCACCAGTGTAGCTGATGTGGGCACAGATACGCAGTATTTT. Translating gives CATSVADVGTDTQYF.